Below are 26 T cell receptor beta chains sequenced from a single sample in a study of blood T cells in healthy people across ages. The authors ran a second PCR of 7 to 11 cycles using a sample-barcoded 5' primer and a J-beta primer mix. TCRdb called the 5' RACE reads again in MiXCR, with one record for every CDR3 protein. Of about 1.4 million distinct CDR3 sequences detected, 59% appear once; the ten largest clones hold 6.5% to 8.5%. The source material was blood. These receptors were taken from a man between 18 and 35 years old in good health.

This clonotype has just a few counts. The V gene is TRBV29-1, the J gene TRBJ2-7, with D uncertain. CDR3 length: 12 amino acids. CDR1 and CDR2 from the germline V gene are SQVTM and ANQGSEA. The V end lost 7 bases, the J end lost 3 bases, and 13 bases lay between the germline ends. In nucleotides, the CDR3 is TGCAGCGCCTCTAAGGAGAGCTACGAGCAGTACTTC. This codes for CSASKESYEQYF.

The rearrangement uses TRBV24-1 and TRBJ2-1; 11 positions match TRBD1. The CDR3 is made up of 20 amino acids. Germline V gene lookup returns CDR1 KGHDR and CDR2 SFDVKD. J gave up 7 bases and V 4 bases, and 20 bases lay outside the gene matches. The CDR3 nucleotides read TGTGCCACCAGTGAACGGACAGGGGGCGCTTCCGGGTTTGGTCGGAATGAGCAGTTCTTC. This encodes CATSERTGGASGFGRNEQFF.

Comment on this clonotype: Germline is not matched at one junction end, which may reflect a read error. This chain links TRBV20-1 with TRBJ2-6; D may match TRBD1 or TRBD2 (5 bases each). Germline CDR1 DFQATT, CDR2 SNEGSKA (reference sequence). CDR3 size: 15 residues. CDR3 coding DNA: TGCGGTGCTAGAGAACTAGGGACCGGGGCCAACGTCCTGACTTTC. Its translation is CGARELGTGANVLTF.

The chain has TRBV4-3 and TRBJ2-7, with unresolved D. Germline values: CDR1 LGHNA, CDR2 YSLEER. Trimming removed 0 bases from V and 7 bases from J, with 13 bases in between. The CDR3 extends over 14 amino acids. The CDR3 coding sequence is TGCGCCAGCAGCCAAGACAGAATCTACAATGAGCAGTACTTC. This gives the protein CASSQDRIYNEQYF.

V gene TRBV6-4 combines with J gene TRBJ1-2; D not certain. The germline V gene has CDR1 MRHNA and CDR2 SNTAGT. This CDR3 is 13 amino acids long. The V gene lost 6 bases and the J gene lost 7 bases, with 15 bases spanning the gap. CDR3 coding DNA: TGTGCCAGCAGGGGTCCGGGTGATCGTGGCTACACCTTC. Amino acids: CASRGPGDRGYTF.

The genes are TRBV11-2 and TRBJ2-3; 10 bases match TRBD1. Looked up from germline, CDR1 is SGHAT and CDR2 is FQNNGV. V was pared by 5 bases and J by 6 bases, with 14 bases of the junction left unmatched. CDR3 length equals 17 residues. CDR3 loop: CASSPNLFRDRGDTQYF. The CDR3 nucleotides are TGTGCCAGCAGCCCCAACCTTTTTCGGGACAGGGGCGATACGCAGTATTTT. The full variable domain, rest sourced from reference TRBV11-2 and TRBJ2-3, is EAGVAQSPRYKIIEKRQSVAFWCNPISGHATLYWYQQILGQGPKLLIQFQNNGVVDDSQLPKDRFSAERLKGVDSTLKIQPAKLEDSAVYLCASSPNLFRDRGDTQYFGPGTRLTVL.

This clonotype came up many times. V is TRBV6-5 and J is TRBJ1-4, with 7 nucleotides matching TRBD1. Trimming cost V 8 bases and J 5 bases; bases outside gene matches: 8. CDR3 length: 14 residues. CDR1 is MNHEY, CDR2 SVGAGI, per germline. As DNA, the CDR3 is TGTGCCAGCGGTAGACAGGGTGCGAATGAAAAACTGTTTTTT. Amino acids: CASGRQGANEKLFF.

The chain links TRBV27 to TRBJ2-7; D not certain. CDR3 length equals 13 residues. Germline V gives CDR1 MNHEY, CDR2 SMNVEV (reference sequence). V lost 2 bases, J lost 4 bases, and 9 bases lay in between. CDR3 nucleotides: TGTGCCAGCAGTTTACTGGCCAGATACGAGCAGTACTTC. Translating it yields CASSLLARYEQYF.

This clonotype has just a few counts. This chain joins TRBV5-6 and TRBJ2-4; 9 bases match TRBD1. CDR3 size: 19 residues. V lost 5 bases, J lost 0 bases, and 15 bases stayed unmatched. Germline lookup yields CDR1 SGHDT and CDR2 YYEEEE. This CDR3 reads CASRERTGVKKLAKNIQYF. Here the CDR3 DNA reads TGTGCCAGCAGAGAACGGACAGGGGTGAAGAAACTAGCCAAAAACATTCAGTACTTC. Together with reference TRBV5-6 and TRBJ2-4, the CDR3 gives the full variable domain: DAGVTQSPTHLIKTRGQQVTLRCSPKSGHDTVSWYQQALGQGPQFIFQYYEEEERQRGNFPDRFSGHQFPNYSSELNVNALLLGDSALYLCASRERTGVKKLAKNIQYFGAGTRLSVL.

This clonotype has at least ten counts. Mismatch with germline at one junction end may stem from a read error. The chain has TRBV12-3 or TRBV12-4 and TRBJ2-7; no clear D gene. The CDR3 sequence is 12 residues long. The CDR3 sequence is CASSLGNYEQYF. In DNA form, the CDR3 reads TGTGCCAGCAGCTTAGGGAACTACGAGCAGTACTTC.

This chain joins TRBV3-1 and TRBJ2-5, with a possible D match to TRBD1 (5 bases). The CDR3 covers 14 residues. The ends were cut back, 3 bases at V and 3 bases at J, with 11 bases in the middle. The germline V gene encodes CDR1 LGHDT and CDR2 YNNKEL (reference sequence). The CDR3 spells CASSQGIQEETQYF. The CDR3 DNA is TGTGCCAGCAGCCAGGGTATACAGGAAGAGACCCAGTACTTC.

The chain carries TRBV4-1 and TRBJ2-7, with D unresolved. V was pared by 0 bases and J by 7 bases, with 10 bases between. The CDR3 runs to 13 residues. Germline V gene data show CDR1 as MGHRA and CDR2 as YSYEKL. The CDR3 spells CASSQDVIGEQYF. CDR3 in DNA: TGCGCCAGCAGCCAAGATGTTATAGGGGAGCAGTACTTC.

This chain connects TRBV10-3 to TRBJ2-5; 7 nucleotides agree with TRBD1. The J call may be faulty, since TRBJ2-7 better matches the DNA end. CDR3 length: 14 amino acids. CDR1 and CDR2 (germline): ENHRY, SYGVKD. As DNA, the CDR3 is TGTGCCATCAGCGCTAACCGGGACAGTAACGAGCAGTACTTC. Its translation: CAISANRDSNEQYF.

The rearrangement links TRBV6-5 to TRBJ1-1, with 8 bases lining up with TRBD1. This CDR3 is built from 14 residues. Unmatched junction bases numbered 5, after V lost 4 bases and J lost 4 bases. From germline, CDR1 is MNHEY and CDR2 SVGAGI. CDR3: CASSSDRAGTEAFF. The DNA of the CDR3 is TGTGCCAGCAGTTCGGACAGGGCTGGCACTGAAGCTTTCTTT.

This clonotype has only one observation. CDR3 in amino acids: CASSPSGTRASYNEQFF. CDR3 in DNA: TGTGCCAGCAGTCCCTCCGGGACTAGAGCCTCCTACAATGAGCAGTTCTTC. The chain couples TRBV27 to TRBJ2-1; 8 bases map to TRBD2. The CDR3 runs to 17 residues. Germline CDR1 and CDR2: MNHEY and SMNVEV (reference sequence). The V segment lost 5 bases and the J segment 0 bases; nucleotides outside the gene matches: 9.

This clonotype was recorded many times. This chain uses TRBV12-3 or TRBV12-4 with TRBJ2-7; possibly TRBD1 for D (6 bases). V was pared by 7 bases and J by 0 bases, with 10 bases between. The CDR3 consists of 13 residues. CDR3 nucleotide sequence: TGTGCCAGCACGCGGACAGCCTCCTACGAGCAGTACTTC. It translates to CASTRTASYEQYF.

This clonotype was detected a few times. The rearrangement links TRBV12-3 or TRBV12-4 to TRBJ2-5; TRBD1 matches 10 bases. V lost 3 bases to trimming and J lost 4 bases; unmatched junction nucleotides: 5. The CDR3 covers 15 residues. This CDR3 reads CASSFPGTGVETQYF. CDR3 DNA: TGTGCCAGCAGTTTCCCCGGGACAGGGGTAGAGACCCAGTACTTC.

J is TRBJ2-5 and V is TRBV6-2 or TRBV6-3; 8 nucleotides align to TRBD1. V shed 1 base and J 2 bases; nucleotides not matched to a gene: 3. Germline V gene lookup returns CDR1 MNHEY and CDR2 SVGEGT. The CDR3 loop spans 15 amino acids. In DNA form, the CDR3 reads TGTGCCAGCAGTTACTTGAGGACAGGGCAAGAGACCCAGTACTTC. Translated: CASSYLRTGQETQYF.

A remark on this clonotype: Germline and junction disagree at one end, which may indicate a read error. V is TRBV29-1 and J is TRBJ2-1, with TRBD2 identical over 8 bases. The germline gives CDR1 SQVTM, CDR2 ANQGSEA. The CDR3 runs 12 residues. The CDR3 region has the DNA TGCGGCGTTGACTTGCTAGCGGGTGAGCAGTTCTTC. It codes for CGVDLLAGEQFF.

Only a few counts were recorded for this clonotype. The rearrangement links TRBV12-5 to TRBJ2-3; D gene unclear. This CDR3 is 13 amino acids long. Germline V CDR1 and CDR2: LGHNT, FRNRAP. Trimming removed 1 base at V and 4 bases at J, with 6 bases between. The CDR3 bases are TGTGCTAGTGGTTTGGACAGCCCAGATACGCAGTATTTT. Translation gives CASGLDSPDTQYF.

This chain connects TRBV10-1 to TRBJ2-7; TRBD2 might be the D (5 bases). V lost 3 bases to trimming and J lost 7 bases, with 22 bases between them. CDR1 and CDR2 from the germline V gene are WNHNN and SYGVQD (reference sequence). This CDR3 comprises 16 residues. CDR3 loop: CASSDPRHVSGNEQYF. The CDR3 nucleotides read TGCGCCAGCAGTGATCCCCGACATGTAAGCGGCAATGAGCAGTACTTC.

The chain combines TRBV29-1 with TRBJ1-2; D gene uncertain. V lost 5 bases, J lost 7 bases, and 5 bases lay in between. The germline CDR1 and CDR2 sequences are SQVTM and ANQGSEA. There are 9 residues in the CDR3. CDR3 region: CSVPSGYTF. In DNA, the CDR3 is TGCAGCGTTCCCAGTGGCTACACCTTC.

Remarks on this clonotype: One junction end disagrees with the germline gene, perhaps due to a read error. J is TRBJ2-1 and V is TRBV12-3 or TRBV12-4, with 7 bases that match TRBD2. The CDR3 runs to 14 residues. CDR3 residues: CASSRLAEINERFF. The CDR3 region has the DNA TGTGCCAGCAGTCGACTAGCAGAAATCAATGAGCGGTTCTTC.

The rearrangement uses TRBV6-6 and TRBJ2-5, with TRBD2 matching 7 bases. The germline V gene encodes CDR1 MNHNY and CDR2 SVGAGI (reference sequence). The CDR3 length is 14 residues. V was pared by 0 bases and J by 5 bases, with 3 bases of the junction left unmatched. In nucleotides, the CDR3 is TGTGCCAGCAGTTACTCGAAGCGGGGCGAGACCCAGTACTTC. Amino acids: CASSYSKRGETQYF.

The rearrangement uses TRBV4-2 and TRBJ2-2, with 8 bases fitting TRBD2. Looked up from germline, CDR1 is LGHNA and CDR2 is YNFKEQ. The CDR3 spans 16 residues. Unmatched junction bases numbered 3, after V lost 3 bases and J lost 0 bases. The CDR3 DNA is TGTGCCAGCAGCCAGGAGACTAGCGCGAACACCGGGGAGCTGTTTTTT. Translated, it gives CASSQETSANTGELFF.

V is TRBV6-5 and J is TRBJ2-7, with 8 bases matching TRBD2. J lost 6 bases, V lost 8 bases, and 6 bases had no gene match. CDR1 and CDR2 (germline): MNHEY, SVGAGI. CDR3 length: 12 amino acids. CDR3 sequence reads: CASRGGVGEQYF. The DNA for the CDR3 is TGTGCCAGCCGGGGGGGCGTGGGCGAGCAGTACTTC.